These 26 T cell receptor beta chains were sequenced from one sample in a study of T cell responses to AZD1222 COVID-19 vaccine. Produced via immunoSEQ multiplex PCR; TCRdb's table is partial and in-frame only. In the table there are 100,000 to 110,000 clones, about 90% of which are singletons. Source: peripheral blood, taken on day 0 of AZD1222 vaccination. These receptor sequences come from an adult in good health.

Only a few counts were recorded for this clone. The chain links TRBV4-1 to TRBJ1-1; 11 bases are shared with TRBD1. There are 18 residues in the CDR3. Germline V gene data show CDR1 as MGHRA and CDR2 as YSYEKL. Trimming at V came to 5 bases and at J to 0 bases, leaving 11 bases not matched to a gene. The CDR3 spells CASSFRTGGMVVNTEAFF. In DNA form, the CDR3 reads TGCGCCAGCAGCTTCCGGACAGGGGGCATGGTTGTGAACACTGAAGCTTTCTTT.

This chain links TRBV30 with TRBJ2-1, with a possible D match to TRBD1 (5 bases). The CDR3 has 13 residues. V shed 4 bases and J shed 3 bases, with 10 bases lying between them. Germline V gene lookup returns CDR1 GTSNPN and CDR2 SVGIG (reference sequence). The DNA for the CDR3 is TGTGCCTGGAATCCCAGGGACTACAATGAGCAGTTCTTC. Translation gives CAWNPRDYNEQFF.

DNA for the CDR3: TGTGCCAGCAGCGGTGACAGGGAGAACGAGCAGTACTTC. This gives the protein CASSGDRENEQYF. This sequence joins TRBV7-9 and TRBJ2-7; 7 bases are shared with TRBD1. CDR1 and CDR2 from the germline V gene are SEHNR and FQNEAQ (reference sequence). Trimming took 5 bases from V and 5 from J; bases not matched to a gene: 6. This CDR3 is built from 13 residues.

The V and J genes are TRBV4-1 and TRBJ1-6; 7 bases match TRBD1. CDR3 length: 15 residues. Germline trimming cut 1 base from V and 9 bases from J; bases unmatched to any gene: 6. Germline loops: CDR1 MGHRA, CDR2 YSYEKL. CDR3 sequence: CASSQATGQSSPLHF. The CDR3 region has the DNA TGCGCCAGCAGCCAAGCGACAGGGCAGTCTTCACCCCTCCACTTT.

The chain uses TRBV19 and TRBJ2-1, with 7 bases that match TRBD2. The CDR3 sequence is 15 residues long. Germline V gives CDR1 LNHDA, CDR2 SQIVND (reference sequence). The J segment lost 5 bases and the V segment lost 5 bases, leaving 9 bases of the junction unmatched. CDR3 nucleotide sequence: TGTGCCAGTAGTCCCTTGGCGGGAGTTAACAATGAGCAGTTCTTC. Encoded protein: CASSPLAGVNNEQFF.

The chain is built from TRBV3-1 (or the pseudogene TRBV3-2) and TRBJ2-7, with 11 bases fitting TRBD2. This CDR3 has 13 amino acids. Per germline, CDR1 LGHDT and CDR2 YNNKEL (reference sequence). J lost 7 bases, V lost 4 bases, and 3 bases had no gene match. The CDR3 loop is CASSLWTSGEQYF. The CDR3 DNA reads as TGTGCCAGCAGCCTGTGGACTAGCGGGGAGCAGTACTTC.

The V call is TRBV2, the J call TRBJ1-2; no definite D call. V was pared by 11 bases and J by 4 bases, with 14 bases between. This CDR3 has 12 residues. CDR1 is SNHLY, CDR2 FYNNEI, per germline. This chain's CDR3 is CAEGSGSYGYTF. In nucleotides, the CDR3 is TGTGCCGAAGGCTCGGGTTCCTATGGCTACACCTTC.

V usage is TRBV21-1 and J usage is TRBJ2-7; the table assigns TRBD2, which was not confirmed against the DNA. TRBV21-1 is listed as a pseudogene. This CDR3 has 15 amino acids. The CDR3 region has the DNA TGTGCCAGCAGCAAAGCGGGACTAGCGGTCTACGAGCAGTACTTC. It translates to CASSKAGLAVYEQYF.

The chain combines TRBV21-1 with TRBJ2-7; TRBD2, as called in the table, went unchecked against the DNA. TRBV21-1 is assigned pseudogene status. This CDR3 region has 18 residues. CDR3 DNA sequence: TGTGCCAGCAGCACTAAAGAGACAGTAGCGGGAGTGACCTACGAGCAGTACTTC. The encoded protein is CASSTKETVAGVTYEQYF.

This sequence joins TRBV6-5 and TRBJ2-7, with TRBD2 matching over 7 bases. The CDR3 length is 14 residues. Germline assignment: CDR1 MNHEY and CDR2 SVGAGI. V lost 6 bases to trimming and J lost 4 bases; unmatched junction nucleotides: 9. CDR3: CASSQREAEYEQYF. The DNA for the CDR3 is TGTGCCAGCAGCCAACGGGAGGCCGAATACGAGCAGTACTTC.

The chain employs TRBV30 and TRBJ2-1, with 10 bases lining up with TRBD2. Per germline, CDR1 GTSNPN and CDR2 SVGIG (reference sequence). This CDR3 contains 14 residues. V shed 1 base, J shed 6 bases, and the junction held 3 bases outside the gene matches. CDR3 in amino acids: CAWSEGLASNEQFF. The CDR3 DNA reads TGTGCCTGGAGTGAGGGACTAGCGTCCAATGAGCAGTTCTTC.

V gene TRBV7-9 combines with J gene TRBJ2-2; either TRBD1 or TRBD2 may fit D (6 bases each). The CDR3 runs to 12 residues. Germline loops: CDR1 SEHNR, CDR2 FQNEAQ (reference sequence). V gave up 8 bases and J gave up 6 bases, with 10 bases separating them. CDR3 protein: CASPGAAGELFF. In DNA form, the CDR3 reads TGTGCCAGCCCGGGGGCGGCCGGGGAGCTGTTTTTT.

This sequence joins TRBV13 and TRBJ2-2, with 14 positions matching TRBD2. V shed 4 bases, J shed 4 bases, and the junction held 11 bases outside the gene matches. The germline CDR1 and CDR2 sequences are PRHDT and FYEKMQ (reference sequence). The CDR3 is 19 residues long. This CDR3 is CASSSFGTSGRLITGELFF. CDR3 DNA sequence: TGTGCCAGCAGCTCCTTCGGGACTAGCGGGAGATTGATCACCGGGGAGCTGTTTTTT.

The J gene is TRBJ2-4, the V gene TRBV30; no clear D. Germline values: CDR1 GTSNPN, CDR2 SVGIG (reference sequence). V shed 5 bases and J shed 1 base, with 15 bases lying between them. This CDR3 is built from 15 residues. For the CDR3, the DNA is TGTGCCTGGGGACGACTCCCTGGTGCCAAAAACATTCAGTACTTC. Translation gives CAWGRLPGAKNIQYF.

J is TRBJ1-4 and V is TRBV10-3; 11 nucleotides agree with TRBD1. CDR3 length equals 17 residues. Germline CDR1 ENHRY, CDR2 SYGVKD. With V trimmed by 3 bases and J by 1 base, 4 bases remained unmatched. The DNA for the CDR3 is TGTGCCATCAGTGAATGGGACAGGGGGTTAACTAATGAAAAACTGTTTTTT. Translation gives CAISEWDRGLTNEKLFF.

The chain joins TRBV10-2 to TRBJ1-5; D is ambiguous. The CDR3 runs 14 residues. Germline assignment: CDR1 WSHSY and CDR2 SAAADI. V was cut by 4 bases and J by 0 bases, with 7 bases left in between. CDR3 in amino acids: CASSGALSNQPQHF. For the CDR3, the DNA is TGCGCCAGCAGTGGGGCCCTTAGCAATCAGCCCCAGCATTTT.

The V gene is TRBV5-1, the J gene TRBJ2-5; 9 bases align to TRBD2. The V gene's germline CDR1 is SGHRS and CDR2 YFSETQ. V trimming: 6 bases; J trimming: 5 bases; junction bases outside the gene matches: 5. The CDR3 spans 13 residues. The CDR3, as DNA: TGCGCCAGCACAAGTAGCGGGAGTGAGACCCAGTACTTC. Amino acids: CASTSSGSETQYF.

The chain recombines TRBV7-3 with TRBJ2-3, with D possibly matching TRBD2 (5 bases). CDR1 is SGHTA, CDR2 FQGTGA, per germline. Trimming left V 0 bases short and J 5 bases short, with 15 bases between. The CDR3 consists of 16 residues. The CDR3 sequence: CASSLTTVGAGDTQYF. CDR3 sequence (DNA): TGTGCCAGCAGCTTAACGACGGTGGGAGCCGGAGATACGCAGTATTTT.

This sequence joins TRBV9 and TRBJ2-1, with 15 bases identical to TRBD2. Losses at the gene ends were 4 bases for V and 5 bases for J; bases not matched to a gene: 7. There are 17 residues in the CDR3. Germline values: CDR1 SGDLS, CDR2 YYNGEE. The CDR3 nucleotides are TGTGCCAGCAGCCCTAGGACTAGCGGGAGGGCTAACAATGAGCAGTTCTTC. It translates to CASSPRTSGRANNEQFF.

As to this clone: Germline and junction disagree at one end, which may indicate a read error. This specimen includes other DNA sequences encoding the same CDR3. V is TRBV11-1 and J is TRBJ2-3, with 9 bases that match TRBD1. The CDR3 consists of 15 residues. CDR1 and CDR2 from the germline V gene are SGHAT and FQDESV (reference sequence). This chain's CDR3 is CASSLGQGHTDTQYF. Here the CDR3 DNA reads TGTGCCAGCAGTTTAGGACAGGGGCACACAGATACGCAGTATTTT.

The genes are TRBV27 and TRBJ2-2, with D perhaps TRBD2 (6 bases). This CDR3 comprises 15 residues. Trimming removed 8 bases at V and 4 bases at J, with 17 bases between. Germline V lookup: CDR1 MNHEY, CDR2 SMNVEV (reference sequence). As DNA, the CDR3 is TGTGCCAGCGCCCAAACAGCAGCGGGCACCGGGGAGCTGTTTTTT. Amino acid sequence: CASAQTAAGTGELFF.

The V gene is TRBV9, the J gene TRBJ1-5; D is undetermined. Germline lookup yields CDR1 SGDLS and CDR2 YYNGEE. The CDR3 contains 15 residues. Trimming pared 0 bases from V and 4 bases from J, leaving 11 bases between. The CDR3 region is CASSVDGGPNQPQHF. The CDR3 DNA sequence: TGTGCCAGCAGCGTAGACGGAGGGCCAAATCAGCCCCAGCATTTT.

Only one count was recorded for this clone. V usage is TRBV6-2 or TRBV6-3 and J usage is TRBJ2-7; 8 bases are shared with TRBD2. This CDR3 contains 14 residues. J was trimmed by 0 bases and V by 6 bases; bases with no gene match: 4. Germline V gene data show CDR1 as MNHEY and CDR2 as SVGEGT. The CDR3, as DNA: TGTGCCAGCAGCCAACTAGCGGCCTCCTACGAGCAGTACTTC. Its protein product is CASSQLAASYEQYF.

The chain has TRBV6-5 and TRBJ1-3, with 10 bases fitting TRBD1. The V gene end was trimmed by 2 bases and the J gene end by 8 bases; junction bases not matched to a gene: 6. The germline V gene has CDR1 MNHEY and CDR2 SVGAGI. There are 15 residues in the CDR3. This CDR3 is CASSYEGQGLYTIYF. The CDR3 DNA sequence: TGTGCCAGCAGTTACGAGGGACAGGGGTTATACACCATATATTTT.

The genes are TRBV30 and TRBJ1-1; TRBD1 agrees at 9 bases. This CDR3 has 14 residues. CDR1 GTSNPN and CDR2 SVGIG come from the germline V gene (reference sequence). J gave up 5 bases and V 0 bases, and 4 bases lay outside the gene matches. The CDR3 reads CAWSVGQGKTEAFF. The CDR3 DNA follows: TGTGCCTGGAGTGTCGGACAGGGGAAGACTGAAGCTTTCTTT.

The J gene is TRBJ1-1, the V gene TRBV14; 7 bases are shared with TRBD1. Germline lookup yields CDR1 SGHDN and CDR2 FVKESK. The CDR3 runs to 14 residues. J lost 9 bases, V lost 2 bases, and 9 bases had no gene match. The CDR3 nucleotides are TGTGCCAGCAGCCAATCAGGGGGGGCTAGGCAAGCTTTCTTT. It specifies CASSQSGGARQAFF.